A single sample is the source of the 8 T cell receptor beta chains below, sequenced in a study of cytomegalovirus exposure and HLA in healthy donors. The PCR used 60 Vbeta and 13 Jbeta primers. Generated by immunoSEQ multiplex PCR, the TCRdb table keeps only in-frame clones and is missing some. The sample carries 140,000 or so clones, 65% to 90% recorded once. The sequencing sample was made of PBMCs. Source of these receptors: a woman in her twenties or thirties in good health and CMV-seronegative.

J is TRBJ2-2 and V is TRBV11-3, with 7 bases that match TRBD1. This CDR3 has 14 amino acids. The V gene's germline CDR1 is SGHNT and CDR2 YENEEA. J gave up 4 bases and V 3 bases, and 2 bases lay outside the gene matches. This chain's CDR3 is CASSFTGATGELFF. DNA for the CDR3: TGTGCCAGCAGCTTTACAGGGGCCACCGGGGAGCTGTTTTTT.

CDR3 bases: TGCGCCAGCAGCCTCCAGGACTCCGTGAACACTGAAGCTTTCTTT. It specifies CASSLQDSVNTEAFF. The J gene is TRBJ1-1, the V gene TRBV4-1; D remains unclear. The CDR3 length is 15 residues. Germline lookup yields CDR1 MGHRA and CDR2 YSYEKL. V was pared by 4 bases and J by 0 bases, with 12 bases between.

The chain couples TRBV5-1 to TRBJ1-3, with 7 bases identical to TRBD1. Looked up from germline, CDR1 is SGHRS and CDR2 is YFSETQ. The CDR3 contains 15 residues. Trimming at V came to 5 bases and at J to 2 bases, leaving 7 bases not matched to a gene. CDR3 nucleotide sequence: TGCGCCAGCAGTTTTGGGACAGCTCCTGGAAACACCATATATTTT. Translation gives CASSFGTAPGNTIYF.

The chain employs TRBV7-6 and TRBJ2-7; D uncertain. This CDR3 is 12 amino acids long. Germline values: CDR1 SGHVS, CDR2 FNYEAQ. Trimming took off 3 bases at V and 0 bases at J, with 3 bases between the two ends. The CDR3: CASSFGSYEQYF. As DNA, the CDR3 is TGTGCCAGCAGCTTCGGCTCCTACGAGCAGTACTTC.

The J gene is TRBJ1-1, the V gene TRBV5-4; D gene uncertain. The CDR3 has 15 residues. Germline V gene sequence: CDR1 SGHNT, CDR2 YYREEE (reference sequence). V lost 2 bases and J lost 3, with 14 bases in between. Here the CDR3 reads CASSFDPPRDTEAFF. As DNA, the CDR3 is TGTGCCAGCAGCTTCGACCCACCCCGGGACACTGAAGCTTTCTTT.

The V call is TRBV11-2, the J call TRBJ2-7; D may be TRBD1 (6 bases). Germline loops: CDR1 SGHAT, CDR2 FQNNGV. The CDR3 length is 15 residues. The V end lost 0 bases, the J end lost 2 bases, and 11 bases lay between the germline ends. CDR3 amino acids: CASSLEGGVAYEQYF. For the CDR3, the DNA is TGTGCCAGCAGCTTAGAAGGGGGAGTCGCCTACGAGCAGTACTTC.

V gene TRBV5-4 combines with J gene TRBJ2-1, with TRBD2 as a possible D gene (6 bases). V lost 2 bases and J lost 7, with 19 bases in between. The CDR3 consists of 16 residues. CDR1 is SGHNT, CDR2 YYREEE, per germline (reference sequence). The CDR3 here is CASSFGGLINLNEQFF. DNA for the CDR3: TGTGCCAGCAGCTTTGGGGGGTTAATAAATCTGAATGAGCAGTTCTTC. The full variable domain, in which reference TRBV5-4 and TRBJ2-1 provide the parts outside the CDR3, is ETGVTQSPTHLIKTRGQQVTLRCSSQSGHNTVSWYQQALGQGPQFIFQYYREEENGRGNFPPRFSGLQFPNYSSELNVNALELDDSALYLCASSFGGLINLNEQFFGPGTRLTVL.

In its sample, this clone was seen a few times. The chain combines TRBV4-1 with TRBJ2-1; the match to TRBD1 covers 11 bases. CDR1 is MGHRA and CDR2 is YSYEKL in the germline V gene. The CDR3 length is 18 residues. With V trimmed by 0 bases and J by 4 bases, 8 bases remained unmatched. CDR3 in DNA: TGCGCCAGCAGCCAAGAGGCCCGGGGACAGGGGGAGTACAATGAGCAGTTCTTC. Encoded protein: CASSQEARGQGEYNEQFF.